A single sample is the source of the 14 T cell receptor beta chains below, sequenced in a study of blood T cells in healthy people across ages. A J-beta primer mix and a sample-barcoded 5' primer were used in a second PCR of roughly 7 to 12 cycles. One entry per CDR3 protein, called by TCRdb with MiXCR from the 5' RACE reads. The sample consists of more than 700,000 distinct CDR3 sequences, roughly 53% of them appearing once. Sequencing was carried out using blood. The receptors come from an older man in good health.

This sequence joins TRBV6-5 and TRBJ2-6, with 8 bases aligning to TRBD1. The V and J ends lost 2 bases and 0 bases, in that order; junction bases with no gene match: 3. The germline gives CDR1 MNHEY, CDR2 SVGAGI. The CDR3 sequence is 17 residues long. Written as DNA, the CDR3 is TGTGCCAGCAGTTACAACAGGGGGGCCTCTGGGGCCAACGTCCTGACTTTC. This translates into CASSYNRGASGANVLTF.

The chain couples TRBV21-1 to TRBJ2-1; the DNA was not compared with TRBD2, the D call given in the table. TRBV21-1 is a recognized pseudogene. The CDR3 has 13 residues. As DNA, the CDR3 is TGTGCCAGCAGGACTAGCGGGACCAATGAGCAGTTCTTC. This translates into CASRTSGTNEQFF.

The V call is TRBV4-1, the J call TRBJ2-1; 8 positions match TRBD2. Trimming cost V 4 bases and J 12 bases; bases outside gene matches: 14. Germline V gene sequence: CDR1 MGHRA, CDR2 YSYEKL. This CDR3 has 15 amino acids. Written as DNA, the CDR3 is TGCGCCAGCAGCCCATCCGGGACTAGTTTCGGTGCGCAGTTCTTC. Protein product: CASSPSGTSFGAQFF.

J is TRBJ1-3 and V is TRBV28; 7 bases are shared with TRBD1. This CDR3 contains 14 residues. Per the germline V gene, CDR1 is MDHEN and CDR2 is SYDVKM. Losses at the gene ends were 5 bases for V and 2 bases for J; bases not matched to a gene: 3. The DNA for the CDR3 is TGTGCCAGCAGTCGGACAGGCGCTGGAAACACCATATATTTT. It translates to CASSRTGAGNTIYF.

At least ten counts were recorded for this clonotype. This rearrangement joins TRBV3-1 to TRBJ2-5, with D hard to call. The V end lost 9 bases, the J end lost 0 bases, and 11 bases lay between the germline ends. The CDR3 contains 13 residues. Germline V gives CDR1 LGHDT, CDR2 YNNKEL (reference sequence). This CDR3 reads CASAYTYQETQYF. CDR3 nucleotide sequence: TGTGCCAGTGCCTATACGTACCAAGAGACCCAGTACTTC.

The chain has TRBV2 and TRBJ1-5; D is unclear. With 0 bases removed from V and 1 base from J, the gap between germline ends came to 13 bases. Germline values: CDR1 SNHLY, CDR2 FYNNEI. CDR3 length: 17 amino acids. The CDR3 DNA sequence: TGTGCCAGCAGTGAAGCTCCTAGGCAGGCGAGCAATCAGCCCCAGCATTTT. Residues: CASSEAPRQASNQPQHF.

The V gene is TRBV7-9, the J gene TRBJ2-5; D uncertain. CDR3 length: 14 amino acids. Germline lookup yields CDR1 SEHNR and CDR2 FQNEAQ (reference sequence). The V and J ends lost 5 bases and 2 bases respectively, with 12 bases between them. CDR3 DNA: TGTGCCAGCAGCCCAACCATCGGACAAGAGACCCAGTACTTC. Its translation is CASSPTIGQETQYF.

This chain connects TRBV7-2 to TRBJ2-7; D might be TRBD1 or TRBD2, each matching 5 bases. The germline V gene has CDR1 SGHTA and CDR2 FQGNSA. This CDR3 is built from 15 residues. The V end lost 5 bases, the J end lost 3 bases, and 17 bases lay between the germline ends. CDR3 sequence (DNA): TGTGCCAGCAGCAACCGGGACGGAGGATTCTACGAGCAGTACTTC. Residues: CASSNRDGGFYEQYF.

This clonotype was detected only a few times. V usage is TRBV15 and J usage is TRBJ2-5; D might be TRBD2 (5 bases). Looked up from germline, CDR1 is LNHNV and CDR2 is YYDKDF (reference sequence). The CDR3 is 13 amino acids. The ends were cut back, 1 base at V and 11 bases at J, with 14 bases in the middle. The CDR3 bases are TGTGCCACCAGCAGAGGACTACTCGGTGAGCAGTACTTC. It encodes CATSRGLLGEQYF.

This clonotype appeared once. The chain has TRBV25-1 and TRBJ1-5, with 7 bases identical to TRBD1. The trim removed 5 bases at V and 5 bases at J, leaving 6 bases unmatched. The CDR3 consists of 14 residues. Germline V CDR1 and CDR2: MGHDK, SYGVNS. The CDR3 region is CASSYSGQHQPQHF. The CDR3 nucleotides read TGTGCCAGCAGTTACTCGGGACAGCATCAGCCCCAGCATTTT.

Worth noting for this clonotype: The junction does not match germline at one end; this may be a read error. This chain links TRBV7-3 with TRBJ2-3; D possibly corresponds to TRBD2 (5 bases). The length of the CDR3 is 14 residues. Per germline, CDR1 SGHTA and CDR2 FQGTGA. CDR3 loop: CASSVTRGTDTQYF. The CDR3 DNA reads TGTGCCAGCAGCGTAACTAGAGGCACAGATACGCAGTATTTT.

This chain links TRBV27 with TRBJ2-1; D may be TRBD1 or TRBD2 (5 bases each). Trimming removed 4 bases from V and 7 bases from J, with 11 bases in between. Germline lookup yields CDR1 MNHEY and CDR2 SMNVEV (reference sequence). This CDR3 has 13 amino acids. Here the CDR3 reads CASSWGTANEQFF. CDR3 DNA sequence: TGTGCCAGCAGTTGGGGGACGGCTAATGAGCAGTTCTTC.

The chain combines TRBV5-1 with TRBJ1-2, with D tentatively TRBD1 (6 bases). In germline, CDR1 is SGHRS, CDR2 YFSETQ. The CDR3 totals 12 residues. Trimming removed 3 bases at V and 6 bases at J, with 9 bases between. CDR3 sequence (DNA): TGCGCCAGCAGCTATGAGGGGGATGGCTACACCTTC. Protein product: CASSYEGDGYTF.

This clonotype was picked up a small number of times. The rearrangement links TRBV18 to TRBJ2-6; possibly TRBD1 or TRBD2 for D (7 bases each). This CDR3 is 18 amino acids long. V was pared by 5 bases and J by 0 bases, with 17 bases between. Germline CDR1 is KGHSH and CDR2 is LQKENI. This CDR3 is CASSAGGTVSSGANVLTF. The CDR3 DNA sequence: TGTGCCAGCTCAGCCGGGGGGACAGTGAGCTCTGGGGCCAACGTCCTGACTTTC.